These 28 T cell receptor beta chains share one sample of origin, sequenced in a study of cytomegalovirus exposure and HLA in healthy donors. Primers for the PCR totalled 60 Vbeta and 13 Jbeta. The assay was immunoSEQ multiplex PCR, and TCRdb's table has in-frame clones only and misses some. The sample lists 150,000 to 160,000 clones, approximately 84% occurring once. The sequencing sample was made of PBMCs. All receptors come from a woman under 30 in good health and CMV-seronegative.

The chain carries TRBV2 and TRBJ2-5; 7 bases map to TRBD1. The assigned J gene may be wrong: the sequence end matches TRBJ2-7 better. Germline V gives CDR1 SNHLY, CDR2 FYNNEI. CDR3 length equals 17 residues. CDR3: CASSPRVTATGIHEQYF. Here the CDR3 DNA reads TGTGCCAGCAGTCCACGAGTTACAGCGACAGGGATCCACGAGCAGTACTTC.

This chain's CDR3 is CAISDFLAGSTDTQYF. The CDR3 region has the DNA TGTGCCATCAGTGATTTTTTAGCAGGGAGCACAGATACGCAGTATTTT. The genes are TRBV10-3 and TRBJ2-3, with D perhaps matching TRBD1 (5 bases). From germline, CDR1 is ENHRY and CDR2 SYGVKD. The CDR3 length is 16 residues. V lost 3 bases and J 0 bases, leaving 13 bases between the germline ends.

The genes are TRBV19 and TRBJ2-1; 11 bases fit TRBD2. CDR3 length: 15 residues. CDR1 is LNHDA and CDR2 is SQIVND in the germline V gene (reference sequence). J was trimmed by 9 bases and V by 5 bases; bases with no gene match: 9. The CDR3 spells CASSPGLAGYTEQFF. CDR3 coding DNA: TGTGCCAGTAGTCCCGGACTAGCGGGCTATACTGAGCAGTTCTTC.

For the CDR3, the DNA is TGTGCCAGCAGCTTTATCTTCGGAGAGACCCAGTACTTC. It translates to CASSFIFGETQYF. The V call is TRBV7-9, the J call TRBJ2-5; D call uncertain. Germline values: CDR1 SEHNR, CDR2 FQNEAQ (reference sequence). The germline V and J ends were trimmed by 3 bases and 4 bases, with 9 bases remaining between them. CDR3 length equals 13 residues.

The rearrangement uses TRBV7-8 and TRBJ2-5; D gene unclear. In germline, CDR1 is SGHVS, CDR2 FQNEAQ. V lost 5 bases to trimming and J lost 5 bases, with 18 bases between them. CDR3 length: 15 amino acids. The CDR3 DNA reads TGTGCCAGCAGCCCCTATAATGGTCCCGGGGAGACCCAGTACTTC. It encodes CASSPYNGPGETQYF.

The chain links TRBV10-2 to TRBJ2-7, with TRBD2 identical over 9 bases. The CDR3 sequence is 16 residues long. Unmatched junction bases numbered 10, after V lost 3 bases and J lost 4 bases. The V gene's germline CDR1 is WSHSY and CDR2 SAAADI. The CDR3: CASSDPMRGGLYEQYF. The CDR3, as DNA: TGCGCCAGCAGTGACCCTATGCGGGGGGGCTTGTACGAGCAGTACTTC.

V usage is TRBV6-1 and J usage is TRBJ2-7; D may be TRBD2 (6 bases). From germline, CDR1 is MNHNS and CDR2 SASEGT. V gave up 8 bases and J gave up 2 bases, with 13 bases separating them. This CDR3 contains 13 residues. CDR3 loop: CASAREPAYEQYF. CDR3 in DNA: TGTGCCAGCGCACGGGAGCCTGCCTACGAGCAGTACTTC.

This chain uses TRBV7-9 with TRBJ1-1; D remains unclear. V was trimmed by 1 base and J by 1 base, leaving 10 bases between them. The CDR3 contains 15 residues. Germline V gene sequence: CDR1 SEHNR, CDR2 FQNEAQ (reference sequence). The CDR3 sequence is CASSLEEGKNTEAFF. CDR3 sequence (DNA): TGTGCCAGCAGCTTAGAAGAGGGAAAGAACACTGAAGCTTTCTTT.

The J gene is TRBJ2-7, the V gene TRBV2, with D possibly being TRBD2 (6 bases). V was trimmed by 10 bases and J by 5 bases, leaving 24 bases between them. Germline V gene data show CDR1 as SNHLY and CDR2 as FYNNEI. The CDR3 has 15 amino acids. CDR3: CATDPSAAGPNEQYF. The CDR3, as DNA: TGTGCCACCGACCCGTCCGCGGCGGGACCAAACGAGCAGTACTTC.

This clone was seen a single time. The chain combines TRBV2 with TRBJ2-7; tentatively, D is TRBD1 (6 bases). The CDR3 is 16 residues long. V shed 7 bases and J shed 0 bases, with 19 bases lying between them. Germline values: CDR1 SNHLY, CDR2 FYNNEI. In DNA form, the CDR3 reads TGTGCCAGCATCAGAGACTTAGGGACACGCTCCTACGAGCAGTACTTC. It is translated as CASIRDLGTRSYEQYF. The full variable domain, in which reference TRBV2 and TRBJ2-7 provide the parts outside the CDR3, is EPEVTQTPSHQVTQMGQEVILRCVPISNHLYFYWYRQILGQKVEFLVSFYNNEISEKSEIFDDQFSVERPDGSNFTLKIRSTKLEDSAMYFCASIRDLGTRSYEQYFGPGTRLTVT.

J is TRBJ2-7 and V is TRBV28; 9 bases agree with TRBD1. Trimming removed 8 bases from V and 3 bases from J; junction bases left unmatched: 14. The CDR3 contains 16 residues. CDR1 is MDHEN and CDR2 is SYDVKM in the germline V gene. Written as DNA, the CDR3 is TGTGCCAGCCTCGTGGGGATGGGACAGGGTTACTACGAGCAGTACTTC. This translates into CASLVGMGQGYYEQYF.

The chain links TRBV27 to TRBJ1-1; 11 nucleotides match TRBD1. J gave up 4 bases and V 2 bases, and 3 bases lay outside the gene matches. Germline V gene sequence: CDR1 MNHEY, CDR2 SMNVEV (reference sequence). The CDR3 runs 15 residues. In DNA form, the CDR3 reads TGTGCCAGCAGTTTAGGGACAGGGGGGAGCACTGAAGCTTTCTTT. Amino acid sequence: CASSLGTGGSTEAFF.

The chain employs TRBV4-3 and TRBJ2-4; 11 nucleotides agree with TRBD2. The CDR3 has 17 amino acids. Unmatched junction bases numbered 4, after V lost 1 base and J lost 2 bases. Per germline, CDR1 LGHNA and CDR2 YSLEER. This chain's CDR3 is CASSQARLAGPKNIQYF. CDR3 sequence (DNA): TGCGCCAGCAGCCAAGCCCGACTAGCGGGGCCCAAAAACATTCAGTACTTC.

This clone was observed a few times. The chain has TRBV30 and TRBJ1-2; D not resolved. The V end was cut by 3 bases, the J end by 10 bases, with 18 bases between. The CDR3 covers 13 residues. CDR1 is GTSNPN, CDR2 SVGIG, per germline (reference sequence). The CDR3 bases are TGTGCCTGGAGGGAGGGAAACGGCCTCACCTACACCTTC. This gives the protein CAWREGNGLTYTF.

The chain combines TRBV4-3 with TRBJ2-7; D is uncertain. The CDR3 totals 13 residues. The germline CDR1 and CDR2 sequences are LGHNA and YSLEER. V was cut by 0 bases and J by 4 bases, with 7 bases left in between. CDR3 sequence (DNA): TGCGCCAGCAGCCAAGATATCGGGTACGAGCAGTACTTC. The encoded protein is CASSQDIGYEQYF.

V and J are TRBV19 and TRBJ1-6; a weak D match, TRBD1 (6 bases). V dropped 0 bases and J dropped 9 bases, with 12 bases sitting between them. The germline V gene has CDR1 LNHDA and CDR2 SQIVND (reference sequence). The CDR3 contains 15 residues. CDR3 coding DNA: TGTGCCAGTAGTATAGAGGGACATACGGCTTCACCCCTCCACTTT. It codes for CASSIEGHTASPLHF.

This rearrangement joins TRBV11-2 to TRBJ2-3, with a possible D match to TRBD1 (5 bases). Germline loops: CDR1 SGHAT, CDR2 FQNNGV. The V gene lost 4 bases and the J gene lost 8 bases, with 25 bases spanning the gap. The CDR3 consists of 17 residues. The CDR3 DNA reads TGTGCCAGCAGCTACCCCCCCTTGGGGCGGCGAATGGGTACGCAGTATTTT. This sequence encodes CASSYPPLGRRMGTQYF. The complete variable domain, with remaining parts taken from reference TRBV11-2 and TRBJ2-3, reads EAGVAQSPRYKIIEKRQSVAFWCNPISGHATLYWYQQILGQGPKLLIQFQNNGVVDDSQLPKDRFSAERLKGVDSTLKIQPAKLEDSAVYLCASSYPPLGRRMGTQYFGPGTRLTVL.

This clone was detected once. The chain employs TRBV4-1 and TRBJ2-1; 7 bases agree with TRBD1. CDR1 is MGHRA, CDR2 YSYEKL, per germline. The length of the CDR3 is 14 residues. J gave up 2 bases and V 4 bases, and 2 bases lay outside the gene matches. The CDR3 sequence is CASSPTGPYNEQFF. The CDR3 DNA reads TGCGCCAGCAGCCCGACAGGGCCCTACAATGAGCAGTTCTTC.

The CDR3 DNA follows: TGTGCCAGCAGCCCATTCGGGGGTGAGAGCACCGGGGAGCTGTTTTTT. Its protein product is CASSPFGGESTGELFF. The chain has TRBV14 and TRBJ2-2; a possible D gene is TRBD2 (6 bases). The CDR3 covers 16 residues. Germline CDR1 is SGHDN and CDR2 is FVKESK. V was trimmed by 4 bases and J by 4 bases, leaving 16 bases between them.

The V call is TRBV2, the J call TRBJ2-5, with 13 bases identical to TRBD2. The CDR3 spans 17 residues. V lost 5 bases and J lost 5; bases outside the gene matches: 11. Germline loops: CDR1 SNHLY, CDR2 FYNNEI. In DNA, the CDR3 is TGTGCCAGCAGTAAAGTCCGGACTAGCGGGAGATCTGAGACCCAGTACTTC. It translates to CASSKVRTSGRSETQYF.

The rearrangement links TRBV4-3 to TRBJ2-3; perhaps TRBD2 as D (7 bases). This CDR3 comprises 15 residues. Looked up from germline, CDR1 is LGHNA and CDR2 is YSLEER. V lost 1 base and J lost 12, with 20 bases in between. CDR3 in amino acids: CASSQVGAGALKQYF. DNA of the CDR3: TGCGCCAGCAGCCAAGTGGGTGCGGGGGCCCTCAAACAGTATTTT.

This clone was counted a few times. This CDR3 is CASRPDRAGTEAFF. In DNA, the CDR3 is TGTGCCAGCAGACCGGACAGGGCGGGGACTGAAGCTTTCTTT. The chain joins TRBV6-6 to TRBJ1-1, with 8 bases aligning to TRBD1. Germline V gives CDR1 MNHNY, CDR2 SVGAGI (reference sequence). The CDR3 runs 14 residues. V lost 6 bases, J lost 5 bases, and 8 bases stayed unmatched.

The sample holds one count of this clone. The chain is built from TRBV5-5 and TRBJ1-1; D may be TRBD1 (6 bases). The CDR3 is 16 amino acids. Germline assignment: CDR1 SGHKS and CDR2 YYEKEE (reference sequence). Trimming left V 0 bases short and J 0 bases short, with 12 bases between. The CDR3 protein is CASSLVYTGMNTEAFF. Here the CDR3 DNA reads TGTGCCAGCAGCTTGGTTTATACAGGGATGAACACTGAAGCTTTCTTT.

The genes are TRBV28 and TRBJ2-7; D is perhaps TRBD2 (6 bases). Germline CDR1 is MDHEN and CDR2 is SYDVKM. There are 12 residues in the CDR3. Trimming stripped 2 bases from V and 11 bases from J, with 13 bases between. For the CDR3, the DNA is TGTGCCAGCAGTTTAAGCGGGCCGAGGGAGTACTTC. This sequence encodes CASSLSGPREYF.

The chain has TRBV5-4 and TRBJ1-4, with D tentatively TRBD1 (6 bases). This CDR3 contains 13 residues. Looked up from germline, CDR1 is SGHNT and CDR2 is YYREEE (reference sequence). V was trimmed by 3 bases and J by 8 bases, leaving 11 bases between them. This CDR3 is CASSSKGVEKLFF. CDR3 bases: TGTGCCAGCAGCTCGAAGGGGGTAGAAAAACTGTTTTTT. Full variable domain (outside the CDR3, taken from reference TRBV5-4 and TRBJ1-4): ETGVTQSPTHLIKTRGQQVTLRCSSQSGHNTVSWYQQALGQGPQFIFQYYREEENGRGNFPPRFSGLQFPNYSSELNVNALELDDSALYLCASSSKGVEKLFFGSGTQLSVL.

This clone occurred a few times. CDR3 in amino acids: CASSSLRGRELSYEQYF. CDR3 bases: TGTGCCAGCAGTTCCCTTCGTGGCCGGGAACTAAGCTACGAGCAGTACTTC. The V call is TRBV28, the J call TRBJ2-7; a weak D match, TRBD2 (5 bases). This CDR3 region has 17 residues. V shed 4 bases and J shed 3 bases, with 22 bases lying between them. Looked up from germline, CDR1 is MDHEN and CDR2 is SYDVKM.

V gene TRBV5-8 combines with J gene TRBJ2-5, with no clear D. V was shortened by 2 bases and J by 5 bases, with 13 bases between the two germline ends. This CDR3 has 14 residues. Germline values: CDR1 SGHTS, CDR2 YDEGEE. CDR3 sequence: CASSFPPDGETQYF. The DNA of the CDR3 is TGTGCCAGCAGCTTCCCCCCTGACGGGGAGACCCAGTACTTC.

The rearrangement links TRBV7-8 to TRBJ2-1, with 10 bases identical to TRBD2. Germline values: CDR1 SGHVS, CDR2 FQNEAQ. There are 19 residues in the CDR3. Trimming took 1 base from V and 2 from J; bases not matched to a gene: 11. The CDR3 spells CASSLVVGASGSPYNEQFF. As DNA, the CDR3 is TGTGCCAGCAGCTTAGTAGTTGGGGCTAGCGGGAGCCCCTACAATGAGCAGTTCTTC. The full variable domain, completed using reference TRBV7-8 and TRBJ2-1, is GAGVSQSPRYKVAKRGQDVALRCDPISGHVSLFWYQQALGQGPEFLTYFQNEAQLDKSGLPSDRFFAERPEGSVSTLKIQRTQQEDSAVYLCASSLVVGASGSPYNEQFFGPGTRLTVL.